These 8 T cell receptor beta chains were all obtained from the same sample, sequenced in a study of shared clonotypes between healthy human individuals. Assay used: immunoSEQ multiplex PCR; TCRdb lists only in-frame clones, some missing. Of about 600,000 clones in the sample, around 97% are singletons; the top ten hold around 0.057%. The material sequenced was naive CD4+ T cells sorted from blood. Subset specified: CD45RA+ positively selected. The receptor source for this set is a woman aged 25-40 years in good health.

This rearrangement joins TRBV14 to TRBJ2-1; 8 nucleotides line up with TRBD1. The length of the CDR3 is 14 residues. Germline V gene data show CDR1 as SGHDN and CDR2 as FVKESK. V shed 6 bases and J 9 bases; nucleotides not matched to a gene: 10. CDR3 region: CASSRSGTGGEQFF. For the CDR3, the DNA is TGTGCCAGCAGTCGGTCCGGGACAGGAGGTGAGCAGTTCTTC.

V usage is TRBV7-2 and J usage is TRBJ2-2, with no clear D. The CDR3 has 14 residues. The V end was cut by 3 bases, the J end by 0 bases, with 5 bases between. Germline V gives CDR1 SGHTA, CDR2 FQGNSA. The CDR3 sequence is CASSFDPNTGELFF. Here the CDR3 DNA reads TGTGCCAGCAGCTTTGACCCGAACACCGGGGAGCTGTTTTTT.

The chain uses TRBV5-1 and TRBJ2-7, with TRBD1 identical over 7 bases. Germline V gene lookup returns CDR1 SGHRS and CDR2 YFSETQ. The V gene end was trimmed by 5 bases and the J gene end by 1 base; junction bases not matched to a gene: 12. This CDR3 has 16 residues. In nucleotides, the CDR3 is TGCGCCAGCAGTCGTAGCGACAGGGTAGAATCCTACGAGCAGTACTTC. As protein: CASSRSDRVESYEQYF.

The chain combines TRBV28 with TRBJ1-1; D is uncertain. From germline, CDR1 is MDHEN and CDR2 SYDVKM. The CDR3 runs to 15 residues. V dropped 2 bases and J dropped 0 bases, with 10 bases sitting between them. As DNA, the CDR3 is TGTGCCAGCAGTTTACGCCCCCGCTTGAACACTGAAGCTTTCTTT. This codes for CASSLRPRLNTEAFF.

V usage is TRBV27 and J usage is TRBJ2-1; D is possibly TRBD2 (5 bases). Germline CDR1 MNHEY, CDR2 SMNVEV (reference sequence). CDR3 length: 15 amino acids. With 5 bases removed from V and 0 bases from J, the gap between germline ends came to 11 bases. CDR3 residues: CASSPGVSSYNEQFF. As DNA, the CDR3 is TGTGCCAGCAGTCCCGGGGTAAGCTCCTACAATGAGCAGTTCTTC.

V gene TRBV19 combines with J gene TRBJ1-5; D unresolved. Germline-derived CDR1 and CDR2 are LNHDA and SQIVND (reference sequence). V dropped 5 bases and J dropped 3 bases, with 23 bases sitting between them. The CDR3 sequence is 18 residues long. DNA for the CDR3: TGTGCCAGTAGTTTGTTCTCCAGGCTCGGGCAAAACAATCAGCCCCAGCATTTT. Its translation: CASSLFSRLGQNNQPQHF.

CDR3 residues: CASSPAGLPYEQYF. Here the CDR3 DNA reads TGTGCCAGCTCACCAGCAGGGCTCCCCTACGAGCAGTACTTC. The gene calls are TRBV18 and TRBJ2-7; D may be TRBD1 (5 bases). The ends were cut back, 2 bases at V and 2 bases at J, with 10 bases in the middle. This CDR3 comprises 14 residues. Looked up from germline, CDR1 is KGHSH and CDR2 is LQKENI.

The V and J genes are TRBV10-1 and TRBJ2-5; D is ambiguous. This CDR3 has 11 amino acids. The germline CDR1 and CDR2 sequences are WNHNN and SYGVQD (reference sequence). V was cut by 5 bases and J by 5 bases, with 6 bases left in between. CDR3 residues: CASSPRETQYF. In nucleotides, the CDR3 is TGCGCCAGCAGTCCCAGGGAGACCCAGTACTTC.